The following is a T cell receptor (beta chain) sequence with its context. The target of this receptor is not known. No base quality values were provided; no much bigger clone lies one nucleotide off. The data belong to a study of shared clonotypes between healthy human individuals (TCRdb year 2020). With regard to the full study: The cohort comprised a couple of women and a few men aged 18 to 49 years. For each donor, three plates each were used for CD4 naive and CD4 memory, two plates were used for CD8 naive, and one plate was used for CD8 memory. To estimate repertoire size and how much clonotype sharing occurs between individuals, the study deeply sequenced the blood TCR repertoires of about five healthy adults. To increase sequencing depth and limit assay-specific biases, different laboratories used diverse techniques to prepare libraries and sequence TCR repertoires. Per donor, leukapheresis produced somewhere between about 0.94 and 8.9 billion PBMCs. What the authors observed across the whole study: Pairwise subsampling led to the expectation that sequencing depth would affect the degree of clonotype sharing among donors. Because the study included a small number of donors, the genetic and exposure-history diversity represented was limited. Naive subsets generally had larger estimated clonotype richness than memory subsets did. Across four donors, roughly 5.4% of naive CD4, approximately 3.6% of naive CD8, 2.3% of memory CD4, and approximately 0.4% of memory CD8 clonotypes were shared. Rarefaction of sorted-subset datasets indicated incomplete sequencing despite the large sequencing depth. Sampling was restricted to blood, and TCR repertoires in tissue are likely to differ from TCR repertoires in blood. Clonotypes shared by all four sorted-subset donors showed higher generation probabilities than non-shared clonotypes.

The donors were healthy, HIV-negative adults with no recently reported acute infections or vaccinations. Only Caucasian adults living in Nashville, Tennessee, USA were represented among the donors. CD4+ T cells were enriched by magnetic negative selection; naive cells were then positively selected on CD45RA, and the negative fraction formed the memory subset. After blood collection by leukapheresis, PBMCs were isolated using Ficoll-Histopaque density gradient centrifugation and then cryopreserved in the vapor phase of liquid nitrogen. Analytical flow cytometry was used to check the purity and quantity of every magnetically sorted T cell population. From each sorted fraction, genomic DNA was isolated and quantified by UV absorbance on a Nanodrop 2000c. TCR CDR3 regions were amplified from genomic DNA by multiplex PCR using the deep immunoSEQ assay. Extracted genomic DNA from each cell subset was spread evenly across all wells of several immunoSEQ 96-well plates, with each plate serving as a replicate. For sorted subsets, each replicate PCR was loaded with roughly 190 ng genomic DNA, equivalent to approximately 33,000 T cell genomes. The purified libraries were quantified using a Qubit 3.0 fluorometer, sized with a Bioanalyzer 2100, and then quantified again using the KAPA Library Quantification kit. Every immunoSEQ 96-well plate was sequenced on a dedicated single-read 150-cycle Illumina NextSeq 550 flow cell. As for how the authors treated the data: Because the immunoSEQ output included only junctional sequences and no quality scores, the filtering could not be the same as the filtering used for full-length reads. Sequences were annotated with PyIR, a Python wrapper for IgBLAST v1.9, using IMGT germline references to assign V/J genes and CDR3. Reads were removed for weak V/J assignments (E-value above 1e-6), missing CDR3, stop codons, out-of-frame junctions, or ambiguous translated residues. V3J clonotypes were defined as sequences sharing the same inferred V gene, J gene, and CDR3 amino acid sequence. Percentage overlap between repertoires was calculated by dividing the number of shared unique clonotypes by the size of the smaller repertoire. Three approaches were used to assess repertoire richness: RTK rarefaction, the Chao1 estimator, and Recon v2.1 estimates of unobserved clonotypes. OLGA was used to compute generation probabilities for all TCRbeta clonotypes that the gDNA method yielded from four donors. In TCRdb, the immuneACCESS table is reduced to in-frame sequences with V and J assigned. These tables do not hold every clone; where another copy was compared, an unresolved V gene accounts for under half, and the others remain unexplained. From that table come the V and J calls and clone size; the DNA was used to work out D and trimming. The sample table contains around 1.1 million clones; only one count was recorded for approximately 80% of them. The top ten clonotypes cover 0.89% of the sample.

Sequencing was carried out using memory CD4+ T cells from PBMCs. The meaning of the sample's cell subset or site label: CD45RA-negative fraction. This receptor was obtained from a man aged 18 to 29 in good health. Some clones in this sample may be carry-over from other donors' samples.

CDR3 protein: CASSLRMLGPPFGSYEQYF. The DNA is as follows: TGTGCCAGCAGCTTACGGATGTTAGGGCCACCATTTGGGTCCTACGAGCAGTACTTC. Recombination connected TRBV7-9 to TRBJ2-7; confidence is insufficient to name the D gene. According to the germline V gene (reference sequence), CDR1 reads SEHNR and CDR2 reads FQNEAQ. A distance of 24 bases separates the germline ends of V and J, which lose 2 bases and 1 base respectively. The CDR3 contains 19 residues, cysteine and phenylalanine counted. Only the CDR3 portion is preserved as DNA: 57 bases, with reading frame beginning at the first base.